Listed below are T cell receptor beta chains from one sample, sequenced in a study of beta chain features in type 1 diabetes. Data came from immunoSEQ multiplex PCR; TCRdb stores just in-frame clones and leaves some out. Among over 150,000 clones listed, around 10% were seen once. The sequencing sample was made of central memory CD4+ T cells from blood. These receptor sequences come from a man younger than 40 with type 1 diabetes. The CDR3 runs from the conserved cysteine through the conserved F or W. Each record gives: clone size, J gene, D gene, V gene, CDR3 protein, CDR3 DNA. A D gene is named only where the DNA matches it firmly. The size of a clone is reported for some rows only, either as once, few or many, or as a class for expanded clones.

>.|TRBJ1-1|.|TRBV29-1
CSVYAVNTEAFF
TGCAGCGTTTATGCGGTGAACACTGAAGCTTTCTTT
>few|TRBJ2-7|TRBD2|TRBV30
CAWSVISGSDEQYF
TGTGCCTGGAGTGTGATTAGCGGGAGTGACGAGCAGTACTTC
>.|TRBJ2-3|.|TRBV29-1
CSVGSFGYGTDTQYF
TGCAGCGTAGGTAGCTTTGGATATGGCACAGATACGCAGTATTTT
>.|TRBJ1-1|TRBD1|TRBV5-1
CASSGGTGDRAFF
TGCGCCAGCAGCGGGGGGACAGGGGATCGGGCTTTCTTT
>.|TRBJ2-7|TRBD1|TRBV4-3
CASSLRQGRGEQYF
TGCGCCAGCAGCCTCCGACAGGGCAGAGGCGAGCAGTACTTC
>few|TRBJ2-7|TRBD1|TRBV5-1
CASTPGTGIGEQYF
TGCGCCAGCACCCCAGGGACAGGGATAGGCGAGCAGTACTTC
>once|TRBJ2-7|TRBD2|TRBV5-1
CASSLVLAGGVGTEQYF
TGCGCCAGCAGCTTGGTTCTAGCGGGAGGAGTTGGGACCGAGCAGTACTTC
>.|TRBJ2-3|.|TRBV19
CASKKEAANTDTQYF
TGTGCCAGTAAGAAAGAGGCAGCGAACACAGATACGCAGTATTTT
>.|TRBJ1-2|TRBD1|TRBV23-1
CASSQGQGPDGYTF
TGCGCCAGCAGTCAGGGACAGGGACCCGATGGCTACACCTTC
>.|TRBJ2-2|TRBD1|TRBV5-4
CASSGTGVNTGELFF
TGTGCCAGCAGCGGGACAGGGGTAAACACCGGGGAGCTGTTTTTT
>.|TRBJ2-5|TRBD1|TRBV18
CASSLSWGTGQETQYF
TGTGCCAGCTCACTCAGCTGGGGGACAGGCCAAGAGACCCAGTACTTC
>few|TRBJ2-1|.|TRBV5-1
CASSLASGYNEQFF
TGCGCCAGCAGCTTGGCTAGTGGTTACAATGAGCAGTTCTTC
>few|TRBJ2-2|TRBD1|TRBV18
CASSPPNQGANTGELFF
TGTGCCAGCTCACCACCGAATCAGGGGGCTAACACCGGGGAGCTGTTTTTT
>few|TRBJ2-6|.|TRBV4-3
CASSHGGLAGANVLTF
TGCGCCAGCAGCCATGGGGGGTTGGCTGGGGCCAACGTCCTGACTTTC
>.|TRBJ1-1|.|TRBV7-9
CASSFTGTNTEAFF
TGTGCCAGCAGCTTCACAGGGACGAACACTGAAGCTTTCTTT
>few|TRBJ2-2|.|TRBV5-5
CASRKRASGELFF
TGTGCCAGCAGGAAGAGGGCTTCCGGGGAGCTGTTTTTT
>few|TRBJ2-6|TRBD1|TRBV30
CACTGGLSSGANVLTF
TGTGCCTGCACAGGGGGCTTATCCTCTGGGGCCAACGTCCTGACTTTC
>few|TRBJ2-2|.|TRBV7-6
CASSLGAAGNTGELFF
TGTGCCAGCAGCTTAGGTGCCGCAGGGAACACCGGGGAGCTGTTTTTT
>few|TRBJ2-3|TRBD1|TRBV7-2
CASSPGQGNTDTQYF
TGTGCCAGCAGCCCGGGACAGGGGAACACAGATACGCAGTATTTT